The sequence of this TCR beta chain was determined in a study of T-cell memory formation after mild COVID-19. At the level of the study: Clustering of TCRs was largely donor specific.

The CDR3 runs to 16 residues. Unmatched junction bases numbered 10, after V lost 6 bases and J lost 2 bases. A 5'RACE reaction primed in the constant segment made cDNA libraries of TCR alpha and TCR beta, and these carried sample barcodes and UMIs. Via MiXCR, TCRdb re-called the 5' RACE reads, giving one row per CDR3 protein. The table lists more than 150,000 distinct CDR3 sequences, less than 20% of them singletons. A few counts support this clonotype. This chain uses TRBV12-3 or TRBV12-4 with TRBJ2-3; 8 nucleotides match TRBD2. The TCR comes from a man between 18 and 29 years old who had mild COVID-19 (a few samples of this study predate the infection). Cell type and time point are not known. The sequencing input was PBMCs or a T cell subset sorted from them (not recorded which). CDR3 nucleotide sequence: TGTGCCAGCAGGACCCTCTACGGGGGGGACACAGATACGCAGTATTTT. Encoded protein: CASRTLYGGDTDTQYF.